This is a list of T cell receptor beta chains from one sample in a study of molecular identifiers for immune sequencing clone quantification. TCRdb fed the PCR reads into MiXCR, producing one record per CDR3 protein. The data show 460,000 or so distinct CDR3 sequences, with around 25% seen just once and 0.7% to 0.9% held by the top ten. The sample taken for sequencing was naive CD8+ T cells from blood, with Jurkat cell RNA spiked in. These receptors originate from a human donor in good health. Some libraries in this study had Jurkat cell RNA spiked in. Each CDR3 is given with its conserved first and last residue. The D gene is left open where the match is weak. The size entry is marked missing in some rows and otherwise reads once, few, many or a size class.

>many|TRBJ2-7|TRBD1|TRBV27
CASSLRQGYEQYF
TGTGCCAGCAGTCTTAGACAGGGGTACGAGCAGTACTTC
>many|TRBJ2-7|NA|TRBV2
CASSESLDRPYEQYF
TGTGCCAGCAGTGAGTCGTTGGACCGACCCTACGAGCAGTACTTC
>NA|TRBJ2-5|NA|TRBV14
CASSQDHSARKQTQYF
TGTGCCAGCAGCCAAGATCACTCGGCCCGTAAACAGACCCAGTACTTC
>many|TRBJ1-1|NA|TRBV7-8
CASSIRGLTEAFF
TGTGCCAGCAGCATTCGCGGGCTTACTGAAGCTTTCTTT
>few|TRBJ2-7|NA|TRBV5-6
CASSYDLTYEQYF
TGTGCCAGCAGCTACGACCTAACCTACGAGCAGTACTTC
>NA|TRBJ2-2|TRBD2|TRBV6-1
CASSVRTSGGAGELFF
TGTGCCAGCAGTGTCAGGACTAGCGGGGGGGCCGGGGAGCTGTTTTTT
>few|TRBJ1-5|NA|TRBV19
CASRGGFLPQHF
TGTGCCAGTAGGGGGGGGTTTCTGCCCCAGCATTTT
>NA|TRBJ2-7|TRBD1|TRBV29-1
CSVEVGDLTGDYEQYF
TGCAGCGTTGAAGTAGGTGATTTGACAGGGGATTACGAGCAGTACTTC
>NA|TRBJ2-5|NA|TRBV9
CASSVDIGVRETQYF
TGTGCCAGCAGCGTAGATATAGGGGTGAGAGAGACCCAGTACTTC
>NA|TRBJ2-3|TRBD2|TRBV4-3
CASSQDPLAGIADTQYF
TGCGCCAGCAGCCAAGATCCACTAGCGGGAATCGCAGATACGCAGTATTTT
>few|TRBJ2-7|TRBD2|TRBV19
CASSIDLAGGYEQYF
TGTGCCAGTAGTATAGACCTAGCGGGAGGATATGAGCAGTACTTC
>few|TRBJ1-5|NA|TRBV27
CASSLGGRDQPQHF
TGTGCCAGCAGTTTAGGGGGGCGCGATCAGCCCCAGCATTTT
>NA|TRBJ2-3|NA|TRBV7-9
CASSSGPATQYF
TGTGCCAGCAGCTCGGGACCGGCCACGCAGTATTTT
>few|TRBJ1-1|TRBD1|TRBV14
CASSPTWGQGSTEAFF
TGTGCCAGCAGCCCTACCTGGGGACAGGGGTCCACTGAAGCTTTCTTT
>NA|TRBJ2-1|TRBD2|TRBV4-3
CASSQDSGTSLMFF
TGCGCCAGCAGCCAAGACTCGGGGACTAGTTTAATGTTCTTC
>NA|TRBJ2-2|TRBD1|TRBV25-1
CASSEYQGARTGELFF
TGTGCCAGCAGTGAATATCAGGGGGCGAGGACCGGGGAGCTGTTTTTT
>NA|TRBJ2-3|TRBD2|TRBV9
CASSPGGGTGLKDTQCF
TGTGCCAGCAGCCCCGGGGGGGGGACGGGGCTGAAAGATACGCAGTGTTTT
>NA|TRBJ2-5|NA|TRBV10-1
CASGSVFEEAQYF
TGCGCCAGCGGAAGTGTTTTCGAAGAGGCCCAGTACTTC
>NA|TRBJ2-3|TRBD2|TRBV3-1
CASSLWTSESDTQYF
TGTGCCAGCAGCCTATGGACTAGTGAATCAGATACGCAGTATTTT
>few|TRBJ1-5|NA|TRBV28
CASSIRGVDTQPQHF
TGTGCCAGCAGTATTAGGGGAGTCGACACTCAGCCCCAGCATTTT
>NA|TRBJ2-7|NA|TRBV28
CASSLIGLSYEQYF
TGTGCCAGCAGTTTAATAGGTCTCTCCTACGAGCAGTACTTC
>many|TRBJ2-4|NA|TRBV12-3/TRBV12-4
CASSLSGPKNIQYF
TGTGCCAGCAGTTTATCCGGGCCCAAAAACATTCAGTACTTC
>many|TRBJ1-1|NA|TRBV30
CAWIASGTEAFF
TGTGCCTGGATAGCCAGCGGGACTGAAGCTTTCTTT
>NA|TRBJ1-1|TRBD1|TRBV5-3
CASSLGQMNEAFF
TGTGCCAGCAGCTTGGGACAGATGAATGAAGCTTTCTTT
>few|TRBJ2-3|NA|TRBV28
CASSNMVGTDTQYF
TGTGCCAGCAGTAATATGGTGGGCACAGATACGCAGTATTTT
>NA|TRBJ2-7|NA|TRBV4-3
CASSQDVGPASYEQYF
TGCGCCAGCAGCCAAGACGTGGGGCCGGCATCCTACGAGCAGTACTTC
>many|TRBJ2-2|NA|TRBV3-1
CASSQTSTGELFF
TGTGCCAGCAGCCAGACTAGTACCGGGGAGCTGTTTTTT
>NA|TRBJ1-5|NA|TRBV19
CASSLPSYSNQPQHF
TGTGCCAGTAGTTTACCCAGTTATAGCAATCAGCCCCAGCATTTT
>NA|TRBJ2-5|NA|TRBV7-6
CASSRTQGDGETQYF
TGTGCCAGCAGCCGTACCCAGGGAGATGGAGAGACCCAGTACTTC
>few|TRBJ1-4|NA|TRBV4-2
CASSQDSPNEKLFF
TGTGCCAGCAGCCAGGACAGTCCTAATGAAAAACTGTTTTTT
>few|TRBJ1-2|NA|TRBV20-1
CSASPDSDYGYTF
TGCAGTGCTAGTCCGGACAGTGACTATGGCTACACCTTC
>few|TRBJ1-5|NA|TRBV7-9
CASSGEGIVGGQPQHF
TGTGCCAGCAGCGGGGAGGGGATAGTGGGTGGTCAGCCCCAGCATTTT
>NA|TRBJ2-1|TRBD1|TRBV15
CATSNSSDRGLVDSGNEQFF
TGTGCCACCAGCAACTCCTCGGACAGGGGGCTCGTCGATTCGGGCAATGAGCAGTTCTTC
>few|TRBJ2-2|TRBD1|TRBV28
CASSFRGFKAGELFF
TGTGCCAGCAGTTTCAGGGGGTTTAAGGCCGGGGAGCTGTTTTTT
>few|TRBJ2-1|NA|TRBV24-1
CATSATATYNEQFF
TGTGCCACCAGTGCTACAGCCACTTACAATGAGCAGTTCTTC
>many|TRBJ2-4|TRBD1|TRBV6-5
CASSLTPPGQGKNIQYF
TGTGCCAGCAGCCTAACCCCGCCGGGACAGGGGAAAAACATTCAGTACTTC
>few|TRBJ2-7|TRBD1|TRBV7-2
CAGSLGTEYEQYF
TGTGCCGGCAGCTTGGGGACAGAGTACGAGCAGTACTTC
>few|TRBJ2-3|NA|TRBV21-1
CASIPTSLHSYSTDTQYF
TGTGCCAGCATTCCAACTAGTCTCCACTCATATAGCACAGATACGCAGTATTTT
>many|TRBJ2-6|TRBD1|TRBV7-9
CASSKPGQGPSGANVLTF
TGTGCCAGCAGCAAGCCGGGACAGGGGCCCTCTGGGGCCAACGTCCTGACTTTC
>few|TRBJ1-1|NA|TRBV4-3
CASSQDWGDLAEAFF
TGCGCCAGCAGCCAAGATTGGGGGGATTTAGCTGAAGCTTTCTTT
>many|TRBJ1-1|NA|TRBV4-1
CASSPHAGGNTEAFF
TGCGCCAGCAGCCCCCATGCGGGGGGGAACACTGAAGCTTTCTTT
>NA|TRBJ1-1|TRBD1|TRBV2
CATEPTGAPEAFF
TGTGCCACCGAACCCACAGGGGCTCCTGAAGCTTTCTTT
>many|TRBJ2-7|NA|TRBV28
CASGVGPEQYF
TGTGCCAGTGGGGTTGGCCCCGAGCAGTACTTC
>NA|TRBJ1-1|NA|TRBV7-9
CAGSSPDSTHEEAFF
TGTGCCGGCAGCTCCCCAGACAGCACCCATGAAGAAGCTTTCTTT
>few|TRBJ2-2|NA|TRBV9
CASSVGASNTGELFF
TGTGCCAGCAGCGTAGGGGCCAGTAACACCGGGGAGCTGTTTTTT
>NA|TRBJ2-3|NA|TRBV5-1
CASSLRRAQSDTQYF
TGCGCCAGCAGTTTGCGTAGGGCGCAGTCAGATACGCAGTATTTT
>many|TRBJ2-1|TRBD2|TRBV29-1
CSVEGLAENYNEQFF
TGCAGCGTTGAAGGACTAGCGGAGAACTACAATGAGCAGTTCTTC